This TCR beta chain was retrieved from a study of CD8+ T cells in alopecia areata. Study context: Treatment comprised oral tofacitinib, 5 to 10 mg twice daily, in treated patients.

Trimming cost V 9 bases and J 5 bases, with 7 bases left between them. Looked up from germline, CDR1 is MDHEN and CDR2 is SYDVKM. CDR3 length: 10 residues. On this clone itself: Antigen specificity is unknown.

Isolated RNA was reverse transcribed into cDNA used as the sequencing template. Sequencing used immunoSEQ multiplex PCR; TCRdb keeps in-frame clones, though not all of them. The repertoire holds 11,000 or so clones, with under 65% as singletons. Study observations and caveats: Scalp lesions, especially in alopecia totalis/universalis, had higher clonality than normal scalp.

The investigators collected lesional scalp punch biopsies and peripheral blood from alopecia areata patients. Sequencing was carried out using skin. The TCR sequence derives from a human donor with alopecia areata. The chain employs TRBV28 and TRBJ1-2; D gene unclear. The CDR3 DNA is TGTGCCAGTTTACGTTATGGCTACACCTTC. It translates to CASLRYGYTF.